This T cell receptor (beta chain) was retrieved from a study of blood T cell repertoires in COVID-19. Study-wide context: Specimens from acute and convalescent COVID-19 originated in the United States, Italy and Spain.

The CDR3 loop spans 15 amino acids. Trimming at V came to 1 base and at J to 6 bases, leaving 8 bases not matched to a gene. The germline gives CDR1 SEHNR, CDR2 FQNEAQ (reference sequence). The assay was immunoSEQ multiplex PCR, and TCRdb's table has in-frame clones only and misses some. The sample shows about 150,000 clones, about 83% of them seen only once. This TCR derives from a woman older than 75 with acute or convalescent COVID-19. Material: peripheral blood. The J gene is TRBJ2-7, the V gene TRBV7-9; 8 bases are a match to TRBD1. CDR3 nucleotides: TGTGCCAGCAGCTTAGTCAGGGGGCAAAAAAGCGAGCAGTACTTC. Protein: CASSLVRGQKSEQYF.